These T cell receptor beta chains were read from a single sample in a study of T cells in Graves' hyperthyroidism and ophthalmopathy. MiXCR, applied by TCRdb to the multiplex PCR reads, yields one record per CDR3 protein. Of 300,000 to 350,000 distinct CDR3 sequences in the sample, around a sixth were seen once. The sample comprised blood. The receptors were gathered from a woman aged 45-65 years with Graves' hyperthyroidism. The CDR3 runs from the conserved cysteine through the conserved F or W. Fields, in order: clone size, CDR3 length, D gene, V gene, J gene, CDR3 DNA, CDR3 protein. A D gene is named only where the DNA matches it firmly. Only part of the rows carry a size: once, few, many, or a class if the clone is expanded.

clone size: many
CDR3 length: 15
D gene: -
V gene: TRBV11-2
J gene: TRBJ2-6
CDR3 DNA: TGTGCCAGCAGCTTACCGCGCTCTGGGGCCAACGTCCTGACTTTC
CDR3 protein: CASSLPRSGANVLTF

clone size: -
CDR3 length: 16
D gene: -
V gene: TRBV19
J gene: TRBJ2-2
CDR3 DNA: TGTGCCAGTAGTATTTTTCCAGGGCTCTTGGCCGGGGAGCTGTTTTTT
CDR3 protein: CASSIFPGLLAGELFF

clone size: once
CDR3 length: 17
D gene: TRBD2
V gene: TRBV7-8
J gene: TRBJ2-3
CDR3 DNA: TGTGCCAGCAACACCGGGACTAGCGGGGAAAGCACAGATACGCAGTATTTT
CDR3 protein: CASNTGTSGESTDTQYF

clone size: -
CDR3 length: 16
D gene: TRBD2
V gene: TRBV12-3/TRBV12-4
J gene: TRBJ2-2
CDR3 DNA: TGTGCCAGCAGTCCTCGACTAGCGGGTAACACCGGGGAGCTGTTTTTT
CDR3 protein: CASSPRLAGNTGELFF

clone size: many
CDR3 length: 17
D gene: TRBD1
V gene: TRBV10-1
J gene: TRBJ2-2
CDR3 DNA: TGCGCCAGCAGTGCCTGGACAGGCGCCGCGAACACCGGGGAGCTGTTTTTT
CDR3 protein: CASSAWTGAANTGELFF

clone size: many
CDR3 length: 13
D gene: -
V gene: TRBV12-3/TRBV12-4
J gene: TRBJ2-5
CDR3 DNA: TGTGCCAGCAGTTTTGGGCGGTCCGGGACCCAGTACTTC
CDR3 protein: CASSFGRSGTQYF

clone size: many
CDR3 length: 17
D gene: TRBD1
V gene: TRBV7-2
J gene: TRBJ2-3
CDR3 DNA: TGTGCCAGCAGCTTTTTTCCCGGGACAGGGGTGGTAGATACGCAGTATTTT
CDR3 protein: CASSFFPGTGVVDTQYF

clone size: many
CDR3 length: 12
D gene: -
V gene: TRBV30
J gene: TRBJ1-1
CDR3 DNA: TGTGCCTGGCGACAGGTGAACACTGAAGCTTTCTTT
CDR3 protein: CAWRQVNTEAFF

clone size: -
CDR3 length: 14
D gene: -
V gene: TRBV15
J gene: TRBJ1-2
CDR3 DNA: TGTGCCACCAGCAGAGATCGGGGCACTGGTGGCTACACCTTC
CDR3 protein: CATSRDRGTGGYTF

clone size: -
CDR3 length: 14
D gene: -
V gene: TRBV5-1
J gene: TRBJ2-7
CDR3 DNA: TGCGCCAGCAGCTTGGAGGGTCAGGGGGGAGAGCAGTACTTC
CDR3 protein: CASSLEGQGGEQYF

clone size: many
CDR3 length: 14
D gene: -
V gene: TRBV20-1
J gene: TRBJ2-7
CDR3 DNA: TGCAGTGCCCGCCGGGAAGACGACCCTTTCGAGCAGTACTTC
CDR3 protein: CSARREDDPFEQYF

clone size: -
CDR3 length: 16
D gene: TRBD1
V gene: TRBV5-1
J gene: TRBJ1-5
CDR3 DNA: TGCGCCAGCACCGGGGACAGGGGCGGTGGCAATCAGCCCCAGCATTTT
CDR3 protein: CASTGDRGGGNQPQHF

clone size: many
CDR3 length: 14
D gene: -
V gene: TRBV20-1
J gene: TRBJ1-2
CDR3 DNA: TGCAGTGCTAGAGACCCGGTGATCAACTATGGCTACACCTTC
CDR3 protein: CSARDPVINYGYTF

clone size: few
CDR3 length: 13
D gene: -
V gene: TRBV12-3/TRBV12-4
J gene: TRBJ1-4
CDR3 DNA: TGTGCCAGCAGTTTTGGGGGCGCGGAAAAACTGTTTTTT
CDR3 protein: CASSFGGAEKLFF

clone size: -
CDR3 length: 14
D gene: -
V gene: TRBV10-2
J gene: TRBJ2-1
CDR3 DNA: TGCGCCAGCAGTGACTCTCTAGCCCGGAATGAGCAGTTCTTC
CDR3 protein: CASSDSLARNEQFF